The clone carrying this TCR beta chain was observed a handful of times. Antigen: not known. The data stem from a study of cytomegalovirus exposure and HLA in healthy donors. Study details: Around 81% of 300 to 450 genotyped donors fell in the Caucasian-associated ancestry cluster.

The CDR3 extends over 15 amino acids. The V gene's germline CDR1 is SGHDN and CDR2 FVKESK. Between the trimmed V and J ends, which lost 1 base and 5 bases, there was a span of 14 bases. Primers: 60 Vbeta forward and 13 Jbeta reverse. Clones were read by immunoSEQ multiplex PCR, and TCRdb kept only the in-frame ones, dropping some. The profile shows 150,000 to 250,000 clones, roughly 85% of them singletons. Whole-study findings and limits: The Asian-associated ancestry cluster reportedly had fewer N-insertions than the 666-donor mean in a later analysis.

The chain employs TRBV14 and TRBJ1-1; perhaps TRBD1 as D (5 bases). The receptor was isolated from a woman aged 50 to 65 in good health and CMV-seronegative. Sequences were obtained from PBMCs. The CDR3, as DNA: TGTGCCAGCAGCCAAGTTCTCCAGGGCCGGACTGAAGCTTTCTTT. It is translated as CASSQVLQGRTEAFF.